This entry is about one T cell receptor beta chain. This specimen comes from a study of blood T cell repertoires in COVID-19. For the study at large: Sites in the United States, Italy and Spain provided acute and convalescent COVID-19 samples. PBMCs, B-cell-depleted T cells, or T cells provided the cDNA or gDNA that made up the material.

The CDR3 has 17 residues. V shed 4 bases and J 6 bases; nucleotides not matched to a gene: 12. Looked up from germline, CDR1 is SGHRS and CDR2 is YFSETQ. As handled by the study authors: From reference gene primer amplification, estimates of nucleated cell counts were derived. Profiling relied on immunoSEQ multiplex PCR, and the TCRdb table lists in-frame clones only, not all of them. That table is the source of V, J and clone size, and D and trimming were worked out from the DNA. The table includes about 220,000 clones, 70% to 90% detected once. The TCR sequence derives from a man between 45 and 60 years old who had recovered from COVID-19. Material for sequencing was peripheral blood. The chain carries TRBV5-1 and TRBJ1-5; 11 positions match TRBD1. CDR3: CASSPGLGQGASQPQHF. CDR3 sequence (DNA): TGCGCCAGCAGCCCTGGCCTCGGACAGGGGGCAAGTCAGCCCCAGCATTTT.